This T cell receptor beta chain was identified during a study of Ad26.COV2.S vaccination and SARS-CoV-2 variants. Regarding the study as a whole: Higher spike-specific TCR breadth was found in vaccine recipients than in placebo recipients.

Turning to this clone: The antigen remains undetermined. One end of the junction fails to match germline, which may point to a read error.

Regarding treatment: around 19 received Ad26.COV2.S at low or high dose, single or two shots; about 5 received placebo; per-sample allocation not given. Samples were taken on day 63 after the first vaccine or placebo injection. The repertoire was sequenced with immunoSEQ multiplex PCR; TCRdb's copy has only in-frame clones and lacks some. The sample includes roughly 350,000 clones, 87% of them seen just once. The V gene's germline CDR1 is SSHAT and CDR2 FNYEAQ (reference sequence). The length of the CDR3 is 15 residues. The V call is TRBV7-7, the J call TRBJ2-5; a possible D gene is TRBD1 (6 bases). The sample here was peripheral blood, taken in a trial of Ad26.COV2.S vaccine versus placebo. The receptor comes from a person aged 18-60 years who received the Ad26.COV2.S COVID-19 vaccine or a placebo. CDR3 sequence (DNA): TGTGCTAGCAGCTTAGCGCCGACAGGCACAGAGACCCAGTACTTC. It codes for CASSLAPTGTETQYF.